Below, one TCR beta chain is given with its context. Its specificity is not known. Libraries were prepared by immunoSEQ multiplex PCR; TCRdb keeps only in-frame clonotypes and omits some of them. The table includes around 95,000 clones, around 83% detected once. The data are from a study of radiation and T cells in renal cell carcinoma. Overall study results and limits: In blood, top tumor clones expanded by 2 weeks, shrinking by 4.

This CDR3 is built from 14 residues. CDR1 is SEHNR, CDR2 FQNEAQ, per germline (reference sequence). The V end was cut by 1 base, the J end by 3 bases, with 8 bases between. The time point denotes: blood 4 weeks post-SBRT, at nephrectomy. Treatment specified: 15 Gy SBRT to primary tumor, nephrectomy 4 weeks later. Nephrectomy followed 15 Gy stereotactic body radiation by 4 weeks. Radiation-treated patients gave blood at baseline, week 2 and week 4. The tumor was a clear cell renal cell carcinoma. Here the sequenced sample was blood, taken from a patient whose treatment included radiotherapy and nephrectomy. The J gene is TRBJ2-3, the V gene TRBV7-9, with D possibly TRBD1 on 5 matching bases. The source of this sequence is a man aged 55 to 70 with renal cell carcinoma. The CDR3 region has the DNA TGTGCCAGCAGCTTAGAAGGGGTAACAGATACGCAGTATTTT. As protein: CASSLEGVTDTQYF.